This TCR beta chain was identified in a study of CD8 T cells in ankylosing spondylitis. Study results and caveats: There was a TCR beta motif, made of several highly homologous variants, that appeared characteristic of ankylosing spondylitis blood. Reportedly, matched ankylosing spondylitis synovial fluid was significantly enriched for disease-linked clones.

Trimming stripped 7 bases from V and 1 base from J, with 9 bases between. The CDR3 loop spans 13 amino acids. Library preparation for TCR beta used quantitative 5'-RACE with molecular barcodes. TCRdb processed the 5' RACE reads anew with MiXCR; each CDR3 protein has one entry. The sample includes about 700,000 distinct CDR3 sequences, around 17% seen only once; the top ten take around 20%. This clonotype was observed many times. Its target is unknown. The clonotype comes from a male donor with ankylosing spondylitis. Sequences were obtained from blood, either unsorted or a sorted T cell fraction (not recorded which). The chain combines TRBV12-3 or TRBV12-4 with TRBJ2-3; D is ambiguous. CDR3 sequence: CASKLAGTDTQYF. The DNA for the CDR3 is TGTGCCAGCAAGTTGGCGGGCACAGATACGCAGTATTTT.